The rows below give T cell receptor beta chains drawn from one sample of a study of a mutant IDH1 vaccine in newly diagnosed glioma. Their target antigens are unknown. The data were produced by immunoSEQ multiplex PCR, yet TCRdb's version contains in-frame clones alone and is incomplete. The table lists 52,000 or so clones, approximately 79% of them singletons. Source: PBMCs, taken from a glioma patient whose treatment included an IDH1 peptide vaccine. The receptors were sampled from a woman between 18 and 29 years old with glioma. Some clones in this sample may be carry-over from other donors' samples. CDR3s include the opening cysteine and the closing phenylalanine or tryptophan. Fields, in order: CDR3 length, J gene, V gene, CDR3 protein.

19	TRBJ2-2	TRBV7-9	CASSLGHSTGGRNTGELFF
14	TRBJ1-5	TRBV7-8	CASSAGQGYQPQHF
16	TRBJ2-7	TRBV5-4	CASSSGTGIISTEQYF
15	TRBJ1-5	TRBV10-2	CASSESRGSGQPQHF
16	TRBJ1-2	TRBV9	CASSASYRGPGYGYTF
15	TRBJ2-7	TRBV5-1	CASSLAGTGSGEQYF
17	TRBJ2-6	TRBV7-6	CASSLGWGSSGANVLTF
14	TRBJ2-7	TRBV21-1	CASSSSGSTYEQYF
15	TRBJ2-2	TRBV7-8	CASSLIRGVHGELFF
15	TRBJ1-1	TRBV30	CAWSGRAGMNTEAFF
15	TRBJ2-7	TRBV7-9	CASSPPDRGGYEQYF
12	TRBJ1-6	TRBV6-5	CASSYVNSPLHF
11	TRBJ2-7	TRBV6-5	CASSDSYEQYF
14	TRBJ1-1	TRBV11-2	CASSLGGSNTEAFF
14	TRBJ2-7	TRBV27	CASRGSGSLYEQYF
15	TRBJ1-1	TRBV4-1	CASSQSIRANTEAFF
16	TRBJ2-5	TRBV5-1	CASSSGLAGTQETQYF
15	TRBJ1-3	TRBV4-3	CASSKGSGAGNTIYF
12	TRBJ2-7	TRBV29-1	CSGWTGGTEQYF
14	TRBJ2-3	TRBV19	CASSIWVRTDTQYF
14	TRBJ1-1	TRBV9	CASSALQGNTEAFF
15	TRBJ1-1	TRBV6-5	CASSSDNRLNTEAFF
14	TRBJ1-2	TRBV5-1	CASSLDRGQGGYTF
14	TRBJ1-1	TRBV9	CASSVTSLNTEAFF
14	TRBJ1-1	TRBV5-6	CASSLGGVNTEAFF
12	TRBJ2-7	TRBV7-8	CASSSGVGEQYF
16	TRBJ2-5	TRBV25-1	CASSEAGGRGQETQYF
16	TRBJ2-3	TRBV5-4	CASSPSAGDGTDTQYF
17	TRBJ1-5	TRBV12-5	CASALPPGRHSNQPQHF
13	TRBJ1-2	TRBV30	CAWSGGQNYGYTF
12	TRBJ1-2	TRBV7-2	CASSLGGGGYTF
14	TRBJ2-7	TRBV9	CASSPPASGYEQYF
17	TRBJ2-4	TRBV9	CASSERTSGVAKNIQYF
14	TRBJ2-3	TRBV29-1	CSVVRRDGVDTQYF
16	TRBJ1-1	TRBV7-9	CASSLGTGGLNTEAFF
15	TRBJ2-2	TRBV9	CASRLGGGHTGELFF
18	TRBJ1-3	TRBV7-9	CASSTRQGGTLSGNTIYF
17	TRBJ1-2	TRBV27	CASSFQTNYGGAEGYTF
15	TRBJ1-2	TRBV5-6	CASVRTLLRRDGYTF
14	TRBJ2-2	TRBV6-4	CASSLGGNTGELFF
15	TRBJ1-3	TRBV11-3	CASSPGQGPGNTIYF
13	TRBJ1-1	TRBV15	CATSRGPNTEAFF